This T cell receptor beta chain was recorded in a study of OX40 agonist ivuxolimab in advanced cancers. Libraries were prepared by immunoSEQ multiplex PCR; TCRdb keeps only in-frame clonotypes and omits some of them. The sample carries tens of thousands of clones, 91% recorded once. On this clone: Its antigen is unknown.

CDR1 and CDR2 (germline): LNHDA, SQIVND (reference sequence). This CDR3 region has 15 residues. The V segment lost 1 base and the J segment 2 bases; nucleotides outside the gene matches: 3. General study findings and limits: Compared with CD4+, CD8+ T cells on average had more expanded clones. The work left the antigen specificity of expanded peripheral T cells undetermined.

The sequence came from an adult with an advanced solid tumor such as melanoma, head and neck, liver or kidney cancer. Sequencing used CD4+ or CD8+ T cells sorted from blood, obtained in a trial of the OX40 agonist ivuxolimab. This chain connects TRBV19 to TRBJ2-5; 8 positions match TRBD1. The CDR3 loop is CASSIVQGGQETQYF. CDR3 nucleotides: TGTGCCAGTAGTATAGTACAGGGGGGTCAAGAGACCCAGTACTTC.